Shown below are 21 T cell receptor beta chains from a single sample sequenced in a study of blood T cell repertoires in COVID-19. Data came from immunoSEQ multiplex PCR; TCRdb stores just in-frame clones and leaves some out. This table holds about 270,000 clones, approximately 80% found once. Specimen: peripheral blood. The receptor source for this set is a human donor in a cohort sampled during active COVID-19.

CDR3 residues: CASEASGNTIYF. CDR3 sequence (DNA): TGTGCCAGCGAAGCCTCTGGAAACACCATATATTTT. The V and J genes are TRBV6-6 and TRBJ1-3; D gene ambiguous. The germline gives CDR1 MNHNY, CDR2 SVGAGI (reference sequence). There are 12 residues in the CDR3. Trimming stripped 8 bases from V and 0 bases from J, with 5 bases between.

This clone appeared a few times. The chain has TRBV7-9 and TRBJ2-4, with D perhaps TRBD2 (5 bases). With 4 bases removed from V and 4 bases from J, the gap between germline ends came to 11 bases. This CDR3 has 14 amino acids. Per the germline V gene, CDR1 is SEHNR and CDR2 is FQNEAQ (reference sequence). CDR3 sequence reads: CASSSYREKNIQYF. The CDR3, as DNA: TGTGCCAGCAGCTCGTACCGGGAAAAAAACATTCAGTACTTC.

The V gene is TRBV4-2, the J gene TRBJ1-2, with 9 nucleotides matching TRBD1. Germline V gives CDR1 LGHNA, CDR2 YNFKEQ. V shed 1 base, J shed 6 bases, and the junction held 9 bases outside the gene matches. The CDR3 totals 16 residues. This chain's CDR3 is CASSQATGQGKDGYTF. CDR3 in DNA: TGTGCCAGCAGCCAAGCAACGGGACAGGGAAAGGATGGCTACACCTTC.

This chain links TRBV18 with TRBJ2-3, with 7 bases lining up with TRBD1. J gave up 0 bases and V 6 bases, and 9 bases lay outside the gene matches. The length of the CDR3 is 16 residues. Germline V gene sequence: CDR1 KGHSH, CDR2 LQKENI. CDR3 sequence (DNA): TGTGCCAGCTCTCCCGGGACAGAAACTAGCACAGATACGCAGTATTTT. Protein product: CASSPGTETSTDTQYF.

J is TRBJ2-2 and V is TRBV6-2 or TRBV6-3; TRBD2 agrees at 13 bases. The CDR3 has 17 amino acids. Looked up from germline, CDR1 is MNHEY and CDR2 is SVGEGT. V shed 1 base, J shed 3 bases, and the junction held 2 bases outside the gene matches. This chain's CDR3 is CASSYLGLAGYTGELFF. Written as DNA, the CDR3 is TGTGCCAGCAGTTACTTGGGACTAGCGGGGTACACCGGGGAGCTGTTTTTT.

The chain carries TRBV20-1 and TRBJ2-1; D uncertain. V was cut by 3 bases and J by 10 bases, with 16 bases left in between. The CDR3 sequence is 13 residues long. Germline-derived CDR1 and CDR2 are DFQATT and SNEGSKA (reference sequence). The chain's CDR3 is CSASLPTSWEQFF. CDR3 in DNA: TGCAGTGCTAGTCTGCCGACTTCATGGGAGCAGTTCTTC.

The chain employs TRBV11-2 and TRBJ2-1; 11 bases agree with TRBD2. There are 14 residues in the CDR3. Looked up from germline, CDR1 is SGHAT and CDR2 is FQNNGV. The V and J ends lost 4 bases and 7 bases, in that order; junction bases with no gene match: 3. CDR3 region: CASSYTSGSNEQFF. The CDR3 DNA reads as TGTGCCAGCAGCTACACTAGCGGGAGTAATGAGCAGTTCTTC.

This clone appeared once. The gene calls are TRBV11-3 and TRBJ2-1, with D tentatively TRBD1 (5 bases). The CDR3 runs 17 residues. Trimming stripped 1 base from V and 8 bases from J, with 21 bases between. CDR1 SGHNT and CDR2 YENEEA come from the germline V gene. Here the CDR3 reads CASSLGTGPLLDDEQFF. In nucleotides, the CDR3 is TGTGCCAGCAGCTTAGGAACAGGACCCCTTTTGGACGATGAGCAGTTCTTC.

The chain recombines TRBV18 with TRBJ1-4; perhaps TRBD1 as D (6 bases). The CDR3 contains 18 residues. The V and J ends lost 3 bases and 4 bases respectively, with 21 bases between them. Germline assignment: CDR1 KGHSH and CDR2 LQKENI. The CDR3 nucleotides are TGTGCCAGCTCACCGATAGAAAGTACAGGGTCCAATAATGAAAAACTGTTTTTT. Its protein product is CASSPIESTGSNNEKLFF.

The chain carries TRBV5-1 and TRBJ2-7; TRBD1 matches at 7 bases. V lost 4 bases and J lost 2; bases outside the gene matches: 3. Looked up from germline, CDR1 is SGHRS and CDR2 is YFSETQ. CDR3 length: 13 amino acids. This CDR3 reads CASSRDRTYEQYF. Here the CDR3 DNA reads TGCGCCAGCAGCCGGGACAGAACCTACGAGCAGTACTTC.

The V gene is TRBV19, the J gene TRBJ2-1; 12 bases match TRBD1. Germline-derived CDR1 and CDR2 are LNHDA and SQIVND (reference sequence). V trimming: 1 base; J trimming: 2 bases; junction bases outside the gene matches: 0. CDR3 size: 16 residues. Here the CDR3 reads CASSIGDRGPYNEQFF. CDR3 bases: TGTGCCAGTAGTATAGGGGACAGGGGGCCCTACAATGAGCAGTTCTTC. The whole variable domain, filled in from reference TRBV19 and TRBJ2-1, reads DGGITQSPKYLFRKEGQNVTLSCEQNLNHDAMYWYRQDPGQGLRLIYYSQIVNDFQKGDIAEGYSVSREKKESFPLTVTSAQKNPTAFYLCASSIGDRGPYNEQFFGPGTRLTVL.

CDR3: CASRGTGRTDTQYF. The CDR3 DNA follows: TGTGCCAGCAGAGGGACAGGGAGAACAGATACGCAGTATTTT. The gene calls are TRBV27 and TRBJ2-3; 9 nucleotides align to TRBD1. The CDR3 length is 14 residues. From germline, CDR1 is MNHEY and CDR2 SMNVEV (reference sequence). The trim removed 6 bases at V and 3 bases at J, leaving 4 bases unmatched.

The rearrangement joins TRBV6-6 to TRBJ2-1, with D perhaps TRBD1 (5 bases). Per the germline V gene, CDR1 is MNHNY and CDR2 is SVGAGI (reference sequence). V dropped 2 bases and J dropped 4 bases, with 12 bases sitting between them. The CDR3 is made up of 15 amino acids. The CDR3, as DNA: TGTGCCAGCAGTTACCTAATTGACAGTTACAATGAGCAGTTCTTC. Translating gives CASSYLIDSYNEQFF.

This clone has just one count. This rearrangement joins TRBV28 to TRBJ2-5; D remains ambiguous. CDR3 size: 15 residues. From germline, CDR1 is MDHEN and CDR2 SYDVKM. Trimming removed 10 bases from V and 1 base from J, with 19 bases in between. CDR3 sequence reads: CAITAHSSFQETQYF. In DNA form, the CDR3 reads TGTGCCATCACAGCTCACTCGAGCTTCCAAGAGACCCAGTACTTC.

The chain combines TRBV9 with TRBJ2-3; the D gene is possibly TRBD1 (5 bases). V lost 1 base to trimming and J lost 4 bases, with 10 bases between them. This CDR3 contains 14 residues. Germline values: CDR1 SGDLS, CDR2 YYNGEE. The CDR3 here is CASSVLTESDTQYF. In DNA, the CDR3 is TGTGCCAGCAGCGTACTGACAGAGTCAGATACGCAGTATTTT.

V and J are TRBV9 and TRBJ2-3, with 12 bases aligning to TRBD2. The CDR3 loop spans 17 amino acids. Germline V CDR1 and CDR2: SGDLS, YYNGEE. With V trimmed by 0 bases and J by 4 bases, 6 bases remained unmatched. Here the CDR3 reads CASSVAASGRAADTQYF. DNA of the CDR3: TGTGCCAGCAGCGTAGCGGCTAGCGGGAGGGCGGCAGATACGCAGTATTTT.

The chain carries TRBV27 and TRBJ1-5; 7 nucleotides agree with TRBD1. The length of the CDR3 is 15 residues. Germline trimming cut 6 bases from V and 6 bases from J; bases unmatched to any gene: 11. Looked up from germline, CDR1 is MNHEY and CDR2 is SMNVEV (reference sequence). The CDR3 DNA reads as TGTGCCAGCAGCCCTGGGGCAGGGGGTGTTCAGCCCCAGCATTTT. As protein: CASSPGAGGVQPQHF.

This clone came up a few times. The chain employs TRBV5-1 and TRBJ2-1; 12 bases are a match to TRBD1. Trimming took 5 bases from V and 9 from J; bases not matched to a gene: 9. The germline V gene encodes CDR1 SGHRS and CDR2 YFSETQ. This CDR3 region has 15 residues. The CDR3 DNA follows: TGCGCCAGCAGTCATCCGGGACAGGGGGCTGGTGAGCAGTTCTTC. Protein: CASSHPGQGAGEQFF.

The V call is TRBV3-1 (or the pseudogene TRBV3-2), the J call TRBJ1-1; 9 positions agree with TRBD1. Germline CDR1 reads LGHDT; CDR2 reads YNNKEL (reference sequence). The CDR3 has 17 residues. The J segment lost 3 bases and the V segment lost 4 bases, leaving 12 bases of the junction unmatched. CDR3 region: CASSLIMAGTGYTEAFF. As DNA, the CDR3 is TGTGCCAGCAGCCTTATAATGGCCGGGACAGGGTACACTGAAGCTTTCTTT.

The rearrangement joins TRBV2 to TRBJ1-5; D may be TRBD1 (5 bases). Deletions cut 5 bases from V and 1 base from J, with 12 bases between. Per germline, CDR1 SNHLY and CDR2 FYNNEI. The CDR3 runs 15 residues. The CDR3 protein is CASSQGTGSNQPQHF. As DNA, the CDR3 is TGTGCCAGCAGTCAAGGGACGGGAAGCAATCAGCCCCAGCATTTT.

This clone was observed a single time. The rearrangement joins TRBV5-1 to TRBJ1-1, with D hard to call. The germline V and J ends were trimmed by 0 bases and 1 base, with 7 bases remaining between them. In germline, CDR1 is SGHRS, CDR2 YFSETQ. The CDR3 is 14 amino acids. CDR3 sequence (DNA): TGCGCCAGCAGCTTGGATGGCGGGAACACTGAAGCTTTCTTT. It encodes CASSLDGGNTEAFF.